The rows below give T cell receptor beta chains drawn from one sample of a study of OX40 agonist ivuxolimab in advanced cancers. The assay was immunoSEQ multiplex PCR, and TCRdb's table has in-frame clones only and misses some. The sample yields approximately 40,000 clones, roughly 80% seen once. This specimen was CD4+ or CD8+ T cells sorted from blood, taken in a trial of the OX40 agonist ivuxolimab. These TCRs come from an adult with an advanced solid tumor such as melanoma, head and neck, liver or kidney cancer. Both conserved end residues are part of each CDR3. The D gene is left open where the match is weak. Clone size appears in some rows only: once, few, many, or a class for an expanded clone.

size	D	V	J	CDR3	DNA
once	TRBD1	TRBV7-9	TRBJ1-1	CASSFRQGEAFF	TGTGCCAGCAGCTTTCGACAGGGTGAAGCTTTCTTT
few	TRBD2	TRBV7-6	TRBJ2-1	CASSPAGGAFYNEQFF	TGTGCCAGCAGCCCCGCGGGGGGGGCGTTTTACAATGAGCAGTTCTTC
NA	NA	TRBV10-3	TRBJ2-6	CAISARPQTDSGANVLTF	TGTGCCATCAGTGCCCGGCCGCAGACTGACTCTGGGGCCAACGTCCTGACTTTC
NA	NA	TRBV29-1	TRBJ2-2	CSVRENTGELFF	TGCAGCGTCAGAGAGAACACCGGGGAGCTGTTTTTT
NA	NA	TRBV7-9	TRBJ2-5	CASSSPFQETQYF	TGTGCCAGCAGCTCACCATTCCAAGAGACCCAGTACTTC
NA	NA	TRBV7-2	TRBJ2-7	CASSRGASPYEQYF	TGTGCCAGCAGCCGCGGGGCTAGTCCCTACGAGCAGTACTTC
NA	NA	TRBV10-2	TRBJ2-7	CASRTIMAGPEQYF	TGCGCCAGCAGAACCATCATGGCGGGACCCGAGCAGTACTTC
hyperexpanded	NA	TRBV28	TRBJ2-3	CASMHSGQPSTDTQYF	TGTGCCAGCATGCACTCCGGGCAGCCTAGCACAGATACGCAGTATTTT
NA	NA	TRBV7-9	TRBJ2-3	CASRVDSTDTQYF	TGTGCCAGCAGAGTGGACAGTACAGATACGCAGTATTTT
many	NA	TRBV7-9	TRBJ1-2	CASSLGSDQYGYTF	TGTGCCAGCAGCTTAGGGTCTGACCAATATGGCTACACCTTC
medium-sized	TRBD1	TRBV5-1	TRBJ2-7	CASSGLGTGYDEQYF	TGCGCCAGCAGCGGGTTAGGGACAGGGTACGACGAGCAGTACTTC
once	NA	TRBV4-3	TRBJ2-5	CASSNWGNQQETQYF	TGCGCCAGCAGCAACTGGGGGAACCAACAAGAGACCCAGTACTTC
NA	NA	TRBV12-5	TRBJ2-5	CASGFGPQETQYF	TGTGCTAGTGGTTTCGGGCCCCAGGAGACCCAGTACTTC
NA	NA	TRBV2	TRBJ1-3	CATVGAGNTIYF	TGTGCCACAGTAGGGGCTGGAAACACCATATATTTT
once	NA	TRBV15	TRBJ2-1	CATSREGTGEQFF	TGTGCCACCAGCAGAGAAGGTACAGGTGAGCAGTTCTTC
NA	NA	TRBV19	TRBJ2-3	CASSIAHGPDTDTQYF	TGTGCCAGTAGTATAGCTCATGGGCCCGACACAGATACGCAGTATTTT
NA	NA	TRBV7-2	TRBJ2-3	CASSSTRVGTDTQYF	TGTGCCAGCAGCTCGACCAGGGTGGGCACAGATACGCAGTATTTT
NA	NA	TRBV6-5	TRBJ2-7	CASSYDSGGAYEQYF	TGTGCCAGCAGTTACGATTCGGGGGGCGCCTACGAGCAGTACTTC
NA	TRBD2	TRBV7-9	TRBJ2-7	CASSLPTSGSYEQYF	TGTGCCAGCAGCCTGCCGACTAGCGGGAGCTACGAGCAGTACTTC
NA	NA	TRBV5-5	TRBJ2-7	CASSSTGPYEQYF	TGTGCCAGCAGCTCGACAGGCCCCTACGAGCAGTACTTC
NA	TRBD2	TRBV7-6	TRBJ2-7	CASSPTSGYSYEQYF	TGTGCCAGCAGCCCCACTAGCGGGTACTCCTACGAGCAGTACTTC
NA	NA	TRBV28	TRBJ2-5	CASSFIPGQSEETQYF	TGTGCCAGCAGTTTTATACCCGGACAGAGTGAAGAGACCCAGTACTTC
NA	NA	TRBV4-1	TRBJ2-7	CASSQDYGGTSYEQYF	TGCGCCAGCAGCCAAGATTACGGAGGGACCTCCTACGAGCAGTACTTC
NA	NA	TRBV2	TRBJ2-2	CASSEAGIGDTGELFF	TGTGCCAGCAGTGAAGCAGGGATCGGGGACACCGGGGAGCTGTTTTTT
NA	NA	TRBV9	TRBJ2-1	CASSPLRGTSGEQFF	TGTGCCAGCAGCCCACTACGGGGTACATCGGGTGAGCAGTTCTTC
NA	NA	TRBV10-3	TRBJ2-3	CAISESVTSTDTQYF	TGTGCCATCAGTGAGTCCGTAACTAGCACAGATACGCAGTATTTT